This is a list of T cell receptor beta chains from one sample in a study of shared clonotypes between healthy human individuals. The method was immunoSEQ multiplex PCR; TCRdb's version includes in-frame clones alone and lacks a portion of them. The repertoire holds more than 2 million clones, roughly 95% seen once, with around 1.1% in the top ten. Sequencing was carried out using naive CD8+ T cells sorted from blood. The receptors were sampled from a man between 18 and 29 years old in good health. Each CDR3 is given with its conserved first and last residue. A D gene is named only where the DNA matches it firmly. Clone size is shown for a subset of rows, as once, few, many or a class of expanded clone.

v_gene	abundance	j_gene	d_gene	CDR3aa	CDR3nt
TRBV5-6	NA	TRBJ1-2	TRBD1	CASSSRDRYYGYTF	TGTGCCAGCAGTTCCCGGGACAGATACTATGGCTACACCTTC
TRBV27	NA	TRBJ2-7	TRBD1	CASSHSGTGTYEQYF	TGTGCCAGCAGCCACTCCGGGACAGGGACCTACGAGCAGTACTTC
TRBV29-1	NA	TRBJ2-3	NA	CSVGEGGISDTQYF	TGCAGCGTTGGTGAGGGGGGGATTTCAGATACGCAGTATTTT
TRBV5-1	NA	TRBJ2-3	NA	CASSLLEGDTQYF	TGCGCCAGCAGCTTGTTGGAGGGAGATACGCAGTATTTT
TRBV5-4	NA	TRBJ1-1	TRBD1	CASSLKGANTEAFF	TGTGCCAGCAGCTTAAAGGGGGCGAACACTGAAGCTTTCTTT
TRBV5-1	NA	TRBJ2-1	NA	CASSLVDILTYNEQFF	TGCGCCAGCAGCTTGGTGGACATTCTAACCTACAATGAGCAGTTCTTC
TRBV7-9	NA	TRBJ2-5	NA	CASSLDLMAGQETQYF	TGTGCCAGCAGCTTGGACCTTATGGCAGGCCAAGAGACCCAGTACTTC
TRBV10-1	once	TRBJ2-7	TRBD2	CASSEYPPYREGVDEQYF	TGCGCCAGCAGTGAGTATCCACCCTACCGGGAGGGCGTCGACGAGCAGTACTTC
TRBV6-5	few	TRBJ2-7	NA	CASSYERSYEQYF	TGTGCCAGCAGTTACGAGAGATCCTACGAGCAGTACTTC
TRBV27	NA	TRBJ2-1	NA	CASSPQANAYNEQFF	TGTGCCAGCAGTCCTCAGGCGAACGCCTACAATGAGCAGTTCTTC
TRBV6-5	NA	TRBJ2-5	NA	CASSQGWEETQYF	TGTGCCAGCAGCCAGGGTTGGGAAGAGACCCAGTACTTC
TRBV7-8	NA	TRBJ2-2	TRBD2	CASSPRLAGESTGELFF	TGTGCCAGCAGCCCGAGACTAGCGGGAGAATCCACCGGGGAGCTGTTTTTT
TRBV5-6	NA	TRBJ2-5	NA	CASSGEAGTPETQYF	TGTGCCAGCAGCGGAGAAGCCGGGACCCCAGAGACCCAGTACTTC